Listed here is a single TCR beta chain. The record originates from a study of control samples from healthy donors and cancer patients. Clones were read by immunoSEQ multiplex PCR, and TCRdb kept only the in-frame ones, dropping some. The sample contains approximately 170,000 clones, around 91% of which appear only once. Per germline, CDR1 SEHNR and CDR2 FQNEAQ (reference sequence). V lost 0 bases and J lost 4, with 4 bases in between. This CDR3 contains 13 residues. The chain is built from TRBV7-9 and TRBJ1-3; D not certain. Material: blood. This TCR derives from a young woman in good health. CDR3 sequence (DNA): TGTGCCAGCAGCTTAGCGCAGGGAAACACCATATATTTT. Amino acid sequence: CASSLAQGNTIYF.